This TCR beta chain was sequenced in a study of T cells after yellow fever vaccination. General study points: In post-booster samples, most primary-vaccination clones reappeared (about 95% CD4, 88% CD8).

Template switching by 5'RACE produced TCR cDNA, adding a universal primer site and UMIs. Each CDR3 protein gets one entry after TCRdb re-called the 5' RACE reads with MiXCR. Among around 550,000 distinct CDR3 sequences listed, less than 20% were seen once. The table lists this clonotype with a few counts. No antigen is known for it. The CDR3 runs to 17 residues. CDR1 is SGHAT and CDR2 is FQNNGV in the germline V gene. Trimming at V came to 8 bases and at J to 5 bases, leaving 20 bases not matched to a gene. Sequenced here: PBMCs, sampled 15 days after the yellow fever booster vaccination. This rearrangement joins TRBV11-2 to TRBJ2-5, with 7 bases that match TRBD2. This sequence originates from a man aged 30 to 45 who received the YFV17D yellow fever vaccine. The CDR3 DNA reads as TGTGCCAGCGGCGGGGAGGGCGGGAGATGGAGGCGGGAGACCCAGTACTTC. This codes for CASGGEGGRWRRETQYF.